One and the same sample provided the 31 T cell receptor beta chains below, sequenced in a study of breast tumors, draining lymph nodes, adjacent tissues (dated by TCRdb to the mid-2010s). The library was obtained by multiplex PCR. Sequenced on an Illumina HiSeq 2000. TCRdb trimmed the raw reads at Q25, called clones with MiXCR and kept productive beta chains. Each CDR3 protein appears once, grouped with its most common genes and DNA. The sample table contains 200,000 to 250,000 distinct CDR3 sequences; only one count was recorded for less than 40% of them. About 1.4% of the sample lies in the top ten. Lymph node samples were obtained from the axillary draining lymph nodes of breast cancer patients. The specimen sequenced was axillary lymph node tissue. The receptors here all came from a female donor with breast cancer. Some clones in this sample may be carry-over from other donors' samples.

This clonotype has ten or more counts. This chain uses TRBV27 with TRBJ1-5, with D hard to call. The CDR3 consists of 15 residues. The V end lost 8 bases, the J end lost 2 bases, and 16 bases lay between the germline ends. In germline, CDR1 is MNHEY, CDR2 SMNVEV (reference sequence). CDR3 sequence (DNA): TGTGCCAGCCCCACTTTAAAGGCCCGCAATCAGCCCCAGCATTTT. It yields the protein CASPTLKARNQPQHF.

This clonotype was counted many times. This chain joins TRBV28 and TRBJ1-4, with D hard to call. Germline-derived CDR1 and CDR2 are MDHEN and SYDVKM. CDR3 size: 14 residues. Trimming took 3 bases from V and 8 from J, leaving 13 bases between them. The CDR3 loop reads CASSLRVRGEKLFF. The CDR3 DNA follows: TGTGCCAGCAGTTTGCGGGTTAGAGGCGAAAAACTGTTTTTT.

This clonotype was seen ten or more times. The genes are TRBV5-1 and TRBJ2-5, with TRBD1 matching 9 bases. With 0 bases clipped from V and 5 bases from J, the junction kept 5 bases outside the gene matches. CDR1 is SGHRS and CDR2 is YFSETQ in the germline V gene. The CDR3 totals 15 residues. The CDR3 loop is CASSLATGGWETQYF. The CDR3 nucleotides are TGCGCCAGCAGCTTGGCGACAGGGGGTTGGGAGACCCAGTACTTC.

The chain has TRBV6-1 and TRBJ2-1, with D unclear. The ends were cut back, 4 bases at V and 8 bases at J, with 9 bases in the middle. Germline values: CDR1 MNHNS, CDR2 SASEGT. The CDR3 has 12 residues. CDR3 nucleotide sequence: TGTGCCAGCAGTGGAGACATTGATGAGCAGTTCTTC. Amino acid sequence: CASSGDIDEQFF.

This clonotype has at least ten counts. This chain uses TRBV7-2 with TRBJ2-7; TRBD2 agrees at 10 bases. Trimming at V came to 5 bases and at J to 2 bases, leaving 9 bases not matched to a gene. Per germline, CDR1 SGHTA and CDR2 FQGNSA. This CDR3 region has 16 residues. The CDR3 DNA follows: TGTGCCAGCAGCATAGGGGGGACTAGCGCTACCTACGAGCAGTACTTC. Translated, it gives CASSIGGTSATYEQYF.

As to this clonotype: A single base separates this from a much larger clone, so it may be a read error. This sequence joins TRBV30 and TRBJ1-2; the D is unclear. Germline values: CDR1 GTSNPN, CDR2 SVGIG (reference sequence). CDR3 length equals 10 residues. CDR3 sequence: CAADVYGNTF. CDR3 bases: TGTGCCGCCGACGTATATGGCAACACCTTC.

V is TRBV20-1 and J is TRBJ2-3; 10 positions match TRBD2. This CDR3 has 15 amino acids. Losses at the gene ends were 0 bases for V and 2 bases for J; bases not matched to a gene: 2. Germline assignment: CDR1 DFQATT and CDR2 SNEGSKA (reference sequence). CDR3 coding DNA: TGCAGTGCTAGAGATAGCGGGAGGCCCACAGATACGCAGTATTTT. Translation: CSARDSGRPTDTQYF.

This clonotype was observed many times. The chain uses TRBV6-1 and TRBJ2-1; tentatively, D is TRBD2 (5 bases). CDR3 length: 13 amino acids. Trimming cost V 3 bases and J 6 bases, with 9 bases left between them. Germline assignment: CDR1 MNHNS and CDR2 SASEGT. Here the CDR3 reads CASSDRRVNEQFF. DNA of the CDR3: TGTGCCAGCAGTGATCGGCGGGTCAATGAGCAGTTCTTC.

V usage is TRBV4-1 and J usage is TRBJ1-1; D possibly corresponds to TRBD1 (6 bases). V lost 2 bases and J 5 bases, leaving 18 bases between the germline ends. This CDR3 has 16 amino acids. In germline, CDR1 is MGHRA, CDR2 YSYEKL. CDR3 region: CASSQSQGRGKTEAFF. For the CDR3, the DNA is TGCGCCAGCAGCCAATCGCAGGGCAGGGGAAAAACTGAAGCTTTCTTT.

This clonotype appeared many times. The chain recombines TRBV13 with TRBJ2-7, with 8 bases identical to TRBD1. Germline CDR1 is PRHDT and CDR2 is FYEKMQ (reference sequence). V shed 0 bases, J shed 4 bases, and the junction held 8 bases outside the gene matches. The CDR3 totals 16 residues. The CDR3 nucleotides read TGTGCCAGCAGCTTAGGCAGGGGGCTCCGCCAGTACGAGCAGTACTTC. It translates to CASSLGRGLRQYEQYF.

Ten or more counts support this clonotype. The V call is TRBV20-1, the J call TRBJ2-1; 8 positions match TRBD2. Germline assignment: CDR1 DFQATT and CDR2 SNEGSKA (reference sequence). The V and J ends lost 4 bases and 4 bases, in that order; junction bases with no gene match: 12. The CDR3 is made up of 16 amino acids. Here the CDR3 reads CSANGFRTSTYNEQFF. The CDR3 nucleotides read TGCAGTGCTAACGGCTTTCGGACTAGCACTTACAATGAGCAGTTCTTC.

The V gene is TRBV24-1, the J gene TRBJ2-2; 9 bases are a match to TRBD2. CDR1 and CDR2 (germline): KGHDR, SFDVKD. With 3 bases clipped from V and 2 bases from J, the junction kept 3 bases outside the gene matches. This CDR3 is built from 16 residues. As DNA, the CDR3 is TGTGCCACCAGTGATGCGCTAGCGGGAAACACCGGGGAGCTGTTTTTT. This gives the protein CATSDALAGNTGELFF.

V is TRBV20-1 and J is TRBJ2-3, with 7 bases identical to TRBD2. The CDR3 spans 12 residues. The germline gives CDR1 DFQATT, CDR2 SNEGSKA (reference sequence). CDR3 residues: CSETSVYNEQYF. In nucleotides, the CDR3 is TGCAGCGAAACTAGCGTGTACAATGAGCAGTATTTT.

This clonotype came up many times. This chain links TRBV2 with TRBJ2-5; D gene uncertain. CDR1 is SNHLY and CDR2 is FYNNEI in the germline V gene. The CDR3 runs to 14 residues. Trimming shortened V by 2 bases and J by 1 base, and 8 bases separated the two germline ends. CDR3 DNA sequence: TGTGCCAGCAGTGAACAACAGCTCCAAGAGACCCAGTACTTC. This gives the protein CASSEQQLQETQYF.

As to this clonotype: A much larger clone differs by one base, so this may be a read error. The V gene is TRBV13, the J gene TRBJ2-3, with a possible D match to TRBD2 (6 bases). The CDR3 is 12 amino acids. Germline V gene lookup returns CDR1 PRHDT and CDR2 FYEKMQ (reference sequence). The CDR3 region is CASSAPGDLQFF. CDR3 coding DNA: TGTGCCAGCAGCGCCCCGGGAGACCTCCAGTTTTTT.

With respect to this clonotype: A read error may be the cause here, since a much bigger clone is one base away. This sequence joins TRBV6-6 and TRBJ2-1, with TRBD2 identical over 15 bases. Germline V gene lookup returns CDR1 MNHNY and CDR2 SVGAGI (reference sequence). The CDR3 has 18 residues. This chain's CDR3 is CASFPGLAGGSSHNEQFF. In DNA form, the CDR3 reads TGTGCCAGTTTCCCGGGACTAGCGGGAGGTAGCTCCCACAATGAGCAGTTCTTC.

A remark on this clonotype: A much larger clone differs by one base, so this may be a read error. The chain carries TRBV18 and TRBJ2-7; D is possibly TRBD1 (5 bases). This CDR3 is 12 amino acids long. Germline CDR1 and CDR2: KGHSH and LQKENI. The CDR3 spells CSSSRTLYEQYF. The CDR3 DNA reads as TGTTCCAGCTCCCGGACACTTTACGAGCAGTACTTC.

This clonotype was counted many times. The V and J genes are TRBV29-1 and TRBJ2-7; no clear D gene. Per germline, CDR1 SQVTM and CDR2 ANQGSEA. The CDR3 is made up of 11 amino acids. V shed 4 bases and J shed 3 bases, with 7 bases lying between them. This CDR3 is CSVADGYEQYF. In DNA, the CDR3 is TGCAGCGTTGCAGACGGCTACGAGCAGTACTTC.

This sequence joins TRBV27 and TRBJ2-5; 13 bases align to TRBD2. V shed 4 bases and J 0 bases; nucleotides not matched to a gene: 8. The CDR3 consists of 18 residues. Looked up from germline, CDR1 is MNHEY and CDR2 is SMNVEV (reference sequence). In nucleotides, the CDR3 is TGTGCCAGCAGTTCAAAACTAGCGGGAGGGCAGGACCAAGAGACCCAGTACTTC. It translates to CASSSKLAGGQDQETQYF.

Concerning this clonotype: At one boundary the junction diverges from the germline segment, which might be a read error. The chain is built from TRBV29-1 and TRBJ2-3, with 8 bases aligning to TRBD2. The CDR3 extends over 14 amino acids. The germline V gene encodes CDR1 SQVTM and CDR2 ANQGSEA. The CDR3 reads CNVDKLAVEDTQYF. Here the CDR3 DNA reads TGCAACGTTGACAAACTAGCGGTTGAAGATACGCAGTATTTT.

This clonotype occurred many times. The V call is TRBV29-1, the J call TRBJ1-1; the D is unclear. This CDR3 is built from 13 residues. Germline CDR1 reads SQVTM; CDR2 reads ANQGSEA. V was clipped by 6 bases and J by 6 bases, with 17 bases between them. DNA for the CDR3: TGCAGCGTCGCGCGGGCCCTGGGCGCTGAAGCTTTCTTT. This encodes CSVARALGAEAFF.

The chain recombines TRBV3-1 with TRBJ1-6; 9 bases map to TRBD1. The germline CDR1 and CDR2 sequences are LGHDT and YNNKEL (reference sequence). V shed 3 bases and J 10 bases; nucleotides not matched to a gene: 4. This CDR3 contains 14 residues. In DNA form, the CDR3 reads TGTGCCAGCAGCCATCCCGGACAGGGGTCACCCCTCCACTTT. This gives the protein CASSHPGQGSPLHF.

This chain links TRBV7-3 with TRBJ1-2; D gene ambiguous. The CDR3 contains 14 residues. Germline V gives CDR1 SGHTA, CDR2 FQGTGA. V was clipped by 6 bases and J by 6 bases, with 17 bases between them. The CDR3 protein is CASSFSGSFNGYTF. Written as DNA, the CDR3 is TGTGCCAGCAGTTTTAGCGGGAGTTTTAATGGCTACACCTTC.

Many counts were recorded for this clonotype. The rearrangement links TRBV27 to TRBJ2-7; 7 bases map to TRBD2. With 5 bases clipped from V and 2 bases from J, the junction kept 9 bases outside the gene matches. Germline CDR1 reads MNHEY; CDR2 reads SMNVEV (reference sequence). There are 15 residues in the CDR3. CDR3 sequence: CASSEQRGRAYEQYF. For the CDR3, the DNA is TGTGCCAGCAGTGAGCAGCGGGGCAGGGCCTACGAGCAGTACTTC.

The rearrangement joins TRBV6-6 to TRBJ1-1; no definite D call. Trimming took 7 bases from V and 0 from J, leaving 3 bases between them. The CDR3 contains 11 residues. Per the germline V gene, CDR1 is MNHNY and CDR2 is SVGAGI (reference sequence). CDR3 bases: TGTGCCAGCAAGGTGAACACTGAAGCTTTCTTT. Amino acids: CASKVNTEAFF.

Notes on this clonotype: Germline is not matched at one junction end, which may reflect a read error. This chain connects TRBV2 to TRBJ2-5; TRBD2 is a possible D gene (5 bases). Germline V gene sequence: CDR1 SNHLY, CDR2 FYNNEI. CDR3 length: 12 amino acids. The CDR3 DNA reads TGTGCCAGCAGCCAAGCGGAAGAGGCCCAGTACTTC. Translating gives CASSQAEEAQYF.

This chain links TRBV20-1 with TRBJ1-5; unclear D gene. The germline gives CDR1 DFQATT, CDR2 SNEGSKA (reference sequence). The CDR3 extends over 9 amino acids. V was cut by 6 bases and J by 6 bases, with 3 bases left in between. The CDR3 coding sequence is TGCAGTGCCAGTCAGCCCCAGCATTTT. Residues: CSASQPQHF.

This clonotype was picked up many times. One end of the junction varies from germline; a read error may be responsible. V and J are TRBV7-7 and TRBJ2-7; 12 nucleotides agree with TRBD2. Germline CDR1 reads SSHAT; CDR2 reads FNYEAQ (reference sequence). The CDR3 length is 13 residues. CDR3 nucleotide sequence: TGTGCTAGCAGCCCACTAGCGGGAGGCGAGCAGTACTTC. This translates into CASSPLAGGEQYF.

This clonotype is a singleton in its sample. The chain uses TRBV25-1 and TRBJ2-7; TRBD2 agrees at 8 bases. The CDR3 runs 13 residues. Germline CDR1 MGHDK, CDR2 SYGVNS. The CDR3 here is CARERESSYEQYF. CDR3 nucleotide sequence: TGTGCTAGGGAGCGGGAGAGCTCCTACGAGCAGTACTTC.

Many counts were recorded for this clonotype. Being one base from a much bigger clone, this may be a read error. The gene calls are TRBV20-1 and TRBJ2-7; TRBD2 matches 9 bases. With 5 bases clipped from V and 2 bases from J, the junction kept 13 bases outside the gene matches. From germline, CDR1 is DFQATT and CDR2 SNEGSKA (reference sequence). CDR3 size: 16 residues. CDR3 in amino acids: CSAPGRIAGAPYEQYF. CDR3 bases: TGCAGTGCTCCGGGGAGGATAGCGGGAGCCCCCTACGAGCAGTACTTC.

This clonotype was detected many times. The V call is TRBV19, the J call TRBJ1-4; D is perhaps TRBD1 (5 bases). Germline V CDR1 and CDR2: LNHDA, SQIVND (reference sequence). The CDR3 covers 15 residues. Trimming pared 3 bases from V and 5 bases from J, leaving 13 bases between. The CDR3 is CASSIPGLGNEKLFF. DNA of the CDR3: TGTGCCAGTAGTATCCCGGGACTGGGAAATGAAAAACTGTTTTTT.